These 10 T cell receptor beta chains share one sample of origin, sequenced in a study of regulatory T cells in long-lasting Graves disease. The sample's time point: newly diagnosed GD, antithyroid drugs for less than 3 months. PBMC-derived RNA was used for the TCR library. Library construction for TCR beta used iRepertoire HTBI primers and Arm-PCR of CDR3 regions. TCRdb reprocessed the multiplex PCR reads with MiXCR, giving one entry per CDR3 protein. The data show roughly 560,000 distinct CDR3 sequences, more than 15% seen once. The sample was also linked to a second study, of T cells in Graves' hyperthyroidism and ophthalmopathy.

Material: peripheral blood mononuclear cells (PBMCs), obtained at new diagnosis, from a patient treated with antithyroid drugs. The receptors stem from a middle-aged woman with Graves disease.

The chain uses TRBV19 and TRBJ1-1, with a possible D match to TRBD1 (5 bases). V was pared by 3 bases and J by 3 bases, with 14 bases between. The CDR3 is 15 amino acids. From germline, CDR1 is LNHDA and CDR2 SQIVND (reference sequence). The CDR3 DNA sequence: TGTGCCAGTAGTATCCCCGAGAGGGGTTACACTGAAGCTTTCTTT. Residues: CASSIPERGYTEAFF. The whole variable domain, filled in from reference TRBV19 and TRBJ1-1, reads DGGITQSPKYLFRKEGQNVTLSCEQNLNHDAMYWYRQDPGQGLRLIYYSQIVNDFQKGDIAEGYSVSREKKESFPLTVTSAQKNPTAFYLCASSIPERGYTEAFFGQGTRLTVV.

This clonotype has a count of ten or more. V is TRBV2 and J is TRBJ2-7, with TRBD1 matching over 7 bases. Germline CDR1 SNHLY, CDR2 FYNNEI. J lost 0 bases, V lost 2 bases, and 4 bases had no gene match. The CDR3 sequence is 15 residues long. DNA of the CDR3: TGTGCCAGCAGTGAATCTCAGGGGGTCTCCTACGAGCAGTACTTC. It yields the protein CASSESQGVSYEQYF.

There are a few counts of this clonotype. The chain links TRBV5-1 to TRBJ2-1; D possibly corresponds to TRBD1 (6 bases). V was cut by 1 base and J by 4 bases, with 12 bases left in between. Germline loops: CDR1 SGHRS, CDR2 YFSETQ. The CDR3 loop spans 15 amino acids. The CDR3 spells CASSLPQGPYNEQFF. The CDR3 DNA is TGCGCCAGCAGCTTGCCCCAGGGGCCATACAATGAGCAGTTCTTC.

The CDR3 here is CSARDGGQASETQYF. The CDR3 DNA follows: TGCAGTGCTAGAGATGGAGGACAGGCCTCAGAGACCCAGTACTTC. The chain recombines TRBV20-1 with TRBJ2-5; 7 nucleotides align to TRBD1. Trimming cost V 0 bases and J 4 bases; bases outside gene matches: 8. CDR3 length equals 15 residues. Germline CDR1 is DFQATT and CDR2 is SNEGSKA (reference sequence).

At least ten counts were recorded for this clonotype. The rearrangement links TRBV11-2 to TRBJ2-7; D is perhaps TRBD1 (6 bases). Per the germline V gene, CDR1 is SGHAT and CDR2 is FQNNGV. The germline V and J ends were trimmed by 5 bases and 5 bases, with 10 bases remaining between them. CDR3 length: 12 amino acids. CDR3 sequence: CASSQTGNEQYF. The DNA of the CDR3 is TGTGCCAGCAGCCAAACAGGGAACGAGCAGTACTTC.

This clonotype has a count of ten or more. This chain links TRBV3-1 with TRBJ2-1; tentative D call: TRBD2 (6 bases). Germline CDR1 and CDR2: LGHDT and YNNKEL (reference sequence). The CDR3 is 14 residues long. Trimming cost V 5 bases and J 7 bases, with 15 bases left between them. The CDR3 is CASSSGYGGNEQFF. The CDR3 DNA sequence: TGTGCCAGCAGCTCGGGGTACGGAGGGAATGAGCAGTTCTTC.

The V and J genes are TRBV5-8 and TRBJ2-7; D may be TRBD1 (5 bases). This CDR3 contains 14 residues. Germline assignment: CDR1 SGHTS and CDR2 YDEGEE. V was cut by 0 bases and J by 2 bases, with 9 bases left in between. CDR3 coding DNA: TGTGCCAGCAGCTTGGAAAGGGGCCCCTACGAGCAGTACTTC. Protein product: CASSLERGPYEQYF.

There are many counts of this clonotype. CDR3 residues: CASSSRSGNTIYF. Here the CDR3 DNA reads TGCGCCAGCAGTTCTAGGAGTGGAAACACCATATATTTT. The chain recombines TRBV10-1 with TRBJ1-3; D gene uncertain. CDR3 length: 13 amino acids. Trimming removed 5 bases from V and 3 bases from J, with 8 bases in between. CDR1 WNHNN and CDR2 SYGVQD come from the germline V gene (reference sequence).

This clonotype was seen many times. The chain uses TRBV5-8 and TRBJ2-7; no reliable D call. This CDR3 contains 11 residues. V lost 1 base and J lost 6, with 5 bases in between. Germline CDR1 SGHTS, CDR2 YDEGEE. The CDR3 nucleotides are TGTGCCAGCAGCTTGCTGCGCGAGCAGTACTTC. It translates to CASSLLREQYF.

For the CDR3, the DNA is TGTGCCAGCTCACCACAGTCGGGAACCTTTTATCCCGGGGAGCTGTTTTTT. Encoded protein: CASSPQSGTFYPGELFF. This chain connects TRBV18 to TRBJ2-2, with D perhaps matching TRBD2 (5 bases). From germline, CDR1 is KGHSH and CDR2 LQKENI. V lost 1 base, J lost 6 bases, and 18 bases lay in between. There are 17 residues in the CDR3.